These T cell receptor beta chains were read from a single sample in a study of cytomegalovirus exposure and HLA in healthy donors. The assay was immunoSEQ multiplex PCR, and TCRdb's table has in-frame clones only and misses some. In the table there are 110,000 or so clones, about 80% of which are singletons. The sample taken for sequencing was PBMCs. The receptor set was obtained from a man aged 25-45 years in good health and CMV-seronegative. The CDR3 runs from the conserved cysteine through the conserved F or W. The D gene is left open where the match is weak. The size of a clone is reported for some rows only, either as once, few or many, or as a class for expanded clones.

v_gene,d_gene,j_gene,abundance,CDR3nt,CDR3aa
TRBV9,TRBD1,TRBJ2-7,NA,TGTGCCAGCAGCCCGGGACAGTTGCCCTACGAGCAGTACTTC,CASSPGQLPYEQYF
TRBV18,TRBD2,TRBJ2-3,NA,TGTGCCAGCTCACCACCGGGACTAGCGGGAGTCGATACGCAGTATTTT,CASSPPGLAGVDTQYF
TRBV14,TRBD1,TRBJ2-1,NA,TGTGCCAGCAGCCCCCGACAGGGGTTCTACAATGAGCAGTTCTTC,CASSPRQGFYNEQFF
TRBV19,NA,TRBJ2-7,NA,TGTGCCAGTAGTATGACACCCTACGAGCAGTACTTC,CASSMTPYEQYF
TRBV11-2,TRBD2,TRBJ2-2,NA,TGTGCCAGCAGTCCCGGGACTAGGGACACCGGGGAGCTGTTTTTT,CASSPGTRDTGELFF
TRBV30,TRBD2,TRBJ2-4,NA,TGTGCCTGGACACTAGCGGGGGTAAACATTCAGTACTTC,CAWTLAGVNIQYF
TRBV29-1,NA,TRBJ2-2,NA,TGCAGCGTTCGCTATACAGGGACCGGGGAGCTGTTTTTT,CSVRYTGTGELFF
TRBV4-3,TRBD1,TRBJ1-4,NA,TGCGCCAGCAGCCAAGAATATGGCAGGGGGCGGGAAAAACTGTTTTTT,CASSQEYGRGREKLFF
TRBV7-6,TRBD1,TRBJ2-7,once,TGTGCCAGCAGCTCAGACAGGGACTCCTACGAGCAGTACTTC,CASSSDRDSYEQYF
TRBV4-2,TRBD2,TRBJ2-1,NA,TGTGCCAGCAGCCAAACCCGACTAGCGGAGCAGTTCTTC,CASSQTRLAEQFF
TRBV18,NA,TRBJ1-1,few,TGTGCCAGCTCCCTATCCGGGTGGAACACTGAAGCTTTCTTT,CASSLSGWNTEAFF
TRBV15,NA,TRBJ2-7,NA,TGTGCCACCAGCAGAGGGGGATCAGGGGACTACGAGCAGTACTTC,CATSRGGSGDYEQYF
TRBV7-2,TRBD2,TRBJ2-7,NA,TGTGCCAGCAGCTTAGAACTAGCGGGAGGTCGCGAGCAGTACTTC,CASSLELAGGREQYF
TRBV19,NA,TRBJ2-1,NA,TGTGCCAGTAGTATTCGGGGGTACAATGAGCAGTTCTTC,CASSIRGYNEQFF
TRBV18,NA,TRBJ1-6,NA,TGTGCCAGCCTTAGCTCCTATAATTCACCCCTCCACTTT,CASLSSYNSPLHF
TRBV7-2,NA,TRBJ2-7,few,TGTGCCAGCAGCCCCCGCCCCGGACTGAGCTACGAGCAGTACTTC,CASSPRPGLSYEQYF
TRBV7-3,NA,TRBJ1-1,NA,TGTGCCAGCAGCCGTGGTCAGGGTGAAGCTTTCTTT,CASSRGQGEAFF
TRBV14,TRBD1,TRBJ1-1,NA,TGTGCCAGCAGCCAAGTAACAGGGGGCGCCGAAGCTTTCTTT,CASSQVTGGAEAFF
TRBV29-1,NA,TRBJ1-1,few,TGCAGCGTTGCAGGTCGTAGCACTGAAGCTTTCTTT,CSVAGRSTEAFF
TRBV4-2,NA,TRBJ1-4,NA,TGTGCCAGCAGCCAAGGGCCGGACAGCGTCAGTGAAAAACTGTTTTTT,CASSQGPDSVSEKLFF
TRBV13,TRBD2,TRBJ2-7,few,TGTGCCAGCAGCTTGGGGCTAGCGGTATACGAGCAGTACTTC,CASSLGLAVYEQYF
TRBV21-1,NA,TRBJ2-3,few,TGTGCCAGCAGCAAGTCAGTAGATACGCAGTATTTT,CASSKSVDTQYF
TRBV28,TRBD1,TRBJ1-2,NA,TGTGCCAGCACGGACAGGGGGTACGGCTACACCTTC,CASTDRGYGYTF
TRBV7-8,TRBD1,TRBJ2-7,NA,TGTGCCAGCAGCGAGACAGGGTCTCGGAGCTACGAGCAGTACTTC,CASSETGSRSYEQYF
TRBV25-1,TRBD2,TRBJ2-1,NA,TGTGCCAGCAGTGATAGCGGGAGACGAGGTGAGCAGTTCTTC,CASSDSGRRGEQFF
TRBV28,NA,TRBJ1-2,NA,TGTGCCAGCAGTATACCGACGGGAGCGGGAGGCTACACCTTC,CASSIPTGAGGYTF
TRBV18,NA,TRBJ2-7,NA,TGTGCCAGCTCACCGCGGACAGCCTACGAGCAGTACTTC,CASSPRTAYEQYF
TRBV5-6,TRBD2,TRBJ2-7,few,TGTGCCAGCCGAAGTCTAGCGGGAGTCTACGAGCAGTACTTC,CASRSLAGVYEQYF
TRBV19,NA,TRBJ2-1,NA,TGTGCCAGTAGTACCGCGGGGTACAATGAGCAGTTCTTC,CASSTAGYNEQFF
TRBV7-2,NA,TRBJ1-3,NA,TGTGCCAGCACCGGAGGCGGAAACACCATATATTTT,CASTGGGNTIYF
TRBV7-3,TRBD1,TRBJ2-5,NA,TGTGCCAGCAGCTTAATGGGACAGGGGAAAGAGACCCAGTACTTC,CASSLMGQGKETQYF
TRBV29-1,NA,TRBJ2-7,NA,TGCAGCGTCCTACAGGGTTCAAGGGACGAGCAGTACTTC,CSVLQGSRDEQYF
TRBV30,NA,TRBJ1-1,NA,TGTGCCTGGAGTGCCGTTCGCACTGAAGCTTTCTTT,CAWSAVRTEAFF
TRBV5-1,TRBD2,TRBJ2-3,once,TGCGCCAGCGGCGGTCCGGGACTAGCGGTCGCAGATACGCAGTATTTT,CASGGPGLAVADTQYF
TRBV7-9,TRBD2,TRBJ2-3,NA,TGTGCCAGCAGCTCGACACTAGCGGACACAGATACGCAGTATTTT,CASSSTLADTDTQYF
TRBV9,NA,TRBJ1-2,NA,TGTGCCAGCAGCGCACAGGGCACCTATGGCTACACCTTC,CASSAQGTYGYTF
TRBV5-1,TRBD1,TRBJ2-7,NA,TGCGCCAGCAGTGCAGCTCTGAACAGGGGGTACGAGCAGTACTTC,CASSAALNRGYEQYF
TRBV7-2,TRBD2,TRBJ2-7,NA,TGTGCCAGCAGAGCTAGCGGGGGGTTCTTTAAGGGGCAGTACTTC,CASRASGGFFKGQYF
TRBV5-6,NA,TRBJ1-2,NA,TGTGCCAGCAGCAACCGTGTGCGGTATAACTATGGCTACACCTTC,CASSNRVRYNYGYTF
TRBV2,NA,TRBJ1-3,NA,TGTGCCAGCCACCAGGGGTGGTCTGGAAACACCATATATTTT,CASHQGWSGNTIYF
TRBV4-1,NA,TRBJ1-1,NA,TGCGCCAGCAGCCAGCCACTTACGGACACTGAAGCTTTCTTT,CASSQPLTDTEAFF
TRBV29-1,TRBD1,TRBJ1-2,once,TGCAGCGTGGGACAGGGGGCCAGAGGCTACACCTTC,CSVGQGARGYTF
TRBV27,NA,TRBJ2-7,NA,TGTGCCAGCAGTCCCAAGGGAGAAACACCCTACGAGCAGTACTTC,CASSPKGETPYEQYF
TRBV6-5,NA,TRBJ2-5,few,TGTGCCAGCAGTTACTCGATTTCGAGGGCCCAAGAGACCCAGTACTTC,CASSYSISRAQETQYF
TRBV7-2,NA,TRBJ1-2,NA,TGTGCCAGCAGCCACGCCCTGACGGGTGGCTACACCTTC,CASSHALTGGYTF
TRBV13,TRBD2,TRBJ2-1,once,TGTGCCAGCAGCCCTATAGCGGGGAGCTCCTACAATGAGCAGTTCTTC,CASSPIAGSSYNEQFF
TRBV19,TRBD1,TRBJ1-5,NA,TGTGCCAGTAGGCAACAGGGGGTGAGGAATCAGCCCCAGCATTTT,CASRQQGVRNQPQHF
TRBV18,NA,TRBJ2-1,NA,TGTGCCAGCTCACCACCCAGGGAGTCCCAGGGGAATGAGCAGTTCTTC,CASSPPRESQGNEQFF
TRBV28,TRBD2,TRBJ2-3,NA,TGTGCCAGCAGTTTATACGGGAGGATAACAGATACGCAGTATTTT,CASSLYGRITDTQYF
TRBV14,NA,TRBJ2-7,NA,TGTGCCAGCAGCCGACAGGCCCAGGGCGAGCAGTACTTC,CASSRQAQGEQYF
TRBV4-3,TRBD1,TRBJ1-2,NA,TGCGCCAGCAGCCAACTCACAGGGGGGAACTATGGCTACACCTTC,CASSQLTGGNYGYTF
TRBV27,NA,TRBJ2-7,NA,TGTGCCAGCAGTTTCCGACAGGCCTACGAGCAGTACTTC,CASSFRQAYEQYF
TRBV5-8,NA,TRBJ1-6,NA,TGTGCCGGCACGCTCCTTGGACTTAGCTCCTATAATTCACCCCTCCACTTT,CAGTLLGLSSYNSPLHF
TRBV21-1,NA,TRBJ2-7,once,TGTGCCAGCCTCCGGACTTTGAGCTCCTACGAGCAGTACTTC,CASLRTLSSYEQYF
TRBV4-1,TRBD1,TRBJ2-7,NA,TGCGCCAGCAGCCAAGAAGGGACAGGGGGGAGGTCCGAGCAGTACTTC,CASSQEGTGGRSEQYF
TRBV4-3,NA,TRBJ1-1,NA,TGCGCCAGCAGCCAAGAAACAGGGTGGGACACTGAAGCTTTCTTT,CASSQETGWDTEAFF
TRBV28,TRBD1,TRBJ1-5,once,TGTGCCAGCAGTTTACCCCCCGGACAGGTCCTATTCGCAAATCAGCCCCAGCATTTT,CASSLPPGQVLFANQPQHF
TRBV6-6,TRBD1,TRBJ2-7,NA,TGTGCCAGCAGGTCTACAGGACAGGGCCTCGACGAGCAGTACTTC,CASRSTGQGLDEQYF
TRBV7-3,NA,TRBJ2-6,NA,TGTGCCAGCAGCCCTTTCGGGGTACCCTCTGGGGCCAACGTCCTGACTTTC,CASSPFGVPSGANVLTF
TRBV10-3,TRBD2,TRBJ2-5,NA,TGTGCCATCAGTGAGTCGGCGAGCGGGGTAGAGACCCAGTACTTC,CAISESASGVETQYF